This TCR beta chain derives from a study of regulatory T cells in long-lasting Graves disease. Arm-PCR of CDR3 regions with iRepertoire HTBI primers generated TCR beta libraries. TCRdb itself ran the multiplex PCR reads through MiXCR, one entry per CDR3 protein. Of under 400,000 distinct CDR3 sequences listed, approximately 15% are singletons. This clonotype has more than one count but fewer than ten. V shed 5 bases and J shed 6 bases, with 23 bases lying between them. The CDR3 has 17 amino acids. Germline values: CDR1 SGHNT, CDR2 YENEEA. The time point was: newly diagnosed GD, antithyroid drugs for less than 3 months. Preparation of the TCR library used RNA extracted from PBMCs. These data are also associated with another study on T cells in Graves' hyperthyroidism and ophthalmopathy. This second study says: Over 18 months, lack of ophthalmopathy progression marked Graves' hyperthyroidism as stable. First-round RT-PCR targeting the TCR CDR3 was performed with the HTBI primer set.

The receptor was isolated from a man aged 40-50 years with Graves disease. The chain carries TRBV11-3 and TRBJ2-1; possibly TRBD2 for D (5 bases). Source: peripheral blood mononuclear cells (PBMCs), taken at new diagnosis, from a patient treated with antithyroid drugs. The CDR3 sequence: CASSLRHRGLTGNEQFF. The CDR3, as DNA: TGTGCCAGCAGCCTTCGCCACCGGGGTTTAACGGGCAATGAGCAGTTCTTC.